Presented here are 28 T cell receptor beta chains from one specimen sequenced in a study of tumor and adjacent non-tumor tissue in lung cancer. A modified ARM-PCR protocol with three rounds of nested PCR amplified TCRbeta. Using its own MiXCR run on the multiplex PCR reads, TCRdb lists one record per CDR3 protein. The sample lists about 98,000 distinct CDR3 sequences; 75% to 85% were seen once. RNA was extracted from bulk tissue without any cell sorting. This non-tumor lung sample came from over 3 cm beyond the tumor edge. Material: distant non-tumor lung tissue. The receptors come from a man aged 60 to 75 with small cell lung cancer.

As concerns this clonotype: One end of the junction does not line up with germline, which may come from a read error. The chain links TRBV29-1 to TRBJ2-1, with D possibly being TRBD2 (6 bases). The CDR3 covers 16 residues. Germline CDR1 reads SQVTM; CDR2 reads ANQGSEA. CDR3 in amino acids: CTAEVGGVISYNEQFF. DNA for the CDR3: TGCACCGCTGAAGTTGGCGGGGTAATCTCCTACAATGAGCAATTCTTC.

The chain is built from TRBV29-1 and TRBJ2-1, with D possibly being TRBD1 (6 bases). The CDR3 is 14 residues long. Germline CDR1 SQVTM, CDR2 ANQGSEA. The CDR3 here is CNVYRVLWDNEQFF. DNA of the CDR3: TGCAACGTATACAGGGTGTTATGGGACAATGAGCAGTTCTTC.

This clonotype is medium-sized within its sample. This chain connects TRBV6-2 or TRBV6-3 to TRBJ2-2, with D perhaps matching TRBD2 (5 bases). The germline V gene has CDR1 MNHEY and CDR2 SVGEGT. The CDR3 length is 12 residues. V gave up 4 bases and J gave up 6 bases, with 6 bases separating them. The CDR3 loop reads CASSSLAGELFF. The CDR3 DNA reads TGTGCCAGCAGTTCACTAGCCGGGGAGCTGTTTTTT.

Regarding this clonotype: The germline gene is not matched at one end of the junction; a read error may be the cause. The V gene is TRBV28, the J gene TRBJ2-7; 9 bases are shared with TRBD1. The CDR3 contains 15 residues. Germline values: CDR1 MDHEN, CDR2 SYDVKM. The CDR3 spells CAISGSGTGSGEHYF. The CDR3 DNA reads TGTGCCATCTCGGGCAGCGGGACAGGGTCAGGGGAGCATTACTTC.

To note about this clonotype: Mismatch with germline at one junction end may stem from a read error. CDR3 in DNA: TGTGCCAACAGTTTTTGGCGAGGGTCGAACACCGGGGAGCTGTTTTTT. Translating it yields CANSFWRGSNTGELFF. The chain combines TRBV12-3 or TRBV12-4 with TRBJ2-2, with a tentative D call TRBD2 (5 bases). The CDR3 sequence is 16 residues long.

As for this clonotype: The germline gene is not matched at one end of the junction; a read error may be the cause. The chain couples TRBV6-5 to TRBJ1-2; D is unresolved. The CDR3 loop spans 14 amino acids. Looked up from germline, CDR1 is MNHEY and CDR2 is SVGAGI. For the CDR3, the DNA is TGTGCCAACAGTCTATTTTCGGGCATCAATGGCTACACCTTC. Translating it yields CANSLFSGINGYTF.

Concerning this clonotype itself: A read error may account for a junction end that differs from germline. The chain links TRBV6-5 to TRBJ2-1, with 11 nucleotides matching TRBD2. The CDR3 covers 17 residues. Germline assignment: CDR1 MNHEY and CDR2 SVGAGI. CDR3 coding DNA: TGTGCCAGCGGTTACTCGATCTGGGGACTAGCGGACAATGAGCGGTTATTC. Translated, it gives CASGYSIWGLADNERLF.

As for this clonotype: One end of the junction varies from germline; a read error may be responsible. The chain has TRBV4-1 and TRBJ2-2; D may be TRBD1 (7 bases). The CDR3 sequence is 15 residues long. Germline CDR1 reads MGHRA; CDR2 reads YSYEKL. The CDR3 nucleotides read TGCGCCAGCTGCGGCAGGGGGGCCTATACCGGGGACCTGTTTTTT. As protein: CASCGRGAYTGDLFF.

This clonotype was observed a single time. The rearrangement joins TRBV20-1 to TRBJ2-1; D gene ambiguous. Germline V CDR1 and CDR2: DFQATT, SNEGSKA (reference sequence). V lost 7 bases to trimming and J lost 6 bases, with 10 bases between them. The CDR3 runs 11 residues. Here the CDR3 reads CSGRTINEQFF. CDR3 nucleotide sequence: TGCAGTGGTCGGACCATCAATGAGCAGTTCTTC.

Notes on this clonotype: This may stem from a read error, because a much larger clone lies one nucleotide away. V and J are TRBV11-2 and TRBJ2-7; TRBD2 matches at 11 bases. This CDR3 contains 17 residues. Trimming took 7 bases from V and 0 from J; bases not matched to a gene: 11. CDR1 SGHAT and CDR2 FQNNGV come from the germline V gene. CDR3 sequence (DNA): TGTGCCAGCAATTCAATAGCGGGAGGGCTGAGCTCCTACGAGCAGTACTTC. This sequence encodes CASNSIAGGLSSYEQYF.

This clonotype is labeled medium-sized (0.01 to 0.1%). The rearrangement joins TRBV20-1 to TRBJ2-1; D may be TRBD1 or TRBD2 (5 bases each). The germline CDR1 and CDR2 sequences are DFQATT and SNEGSKA (reference sequence). This CDR3 contains 13 residues. Between the trimmed V and J ends, which lost 4 bases and 6 bases, there was a span of 13 bases. The CDR3 reads CSATRAGGNEQFF. The CDR3 nucleotides read TGCAGTGCTACTAGGGCTGGGGGCAATGAGCAGTTCTTC.

This clonotype appeared many times. The genes are TRBV24-1 and TRBJ2-5, with 7 nucleotides matching TRBD1. V gave up 4 bases and J gave up 5 bases; unmatched junction bases: 3. The CDR3 consists of 13 residues. The germline V gene has CDR1 KGHDR and CDR2 SFDVKD. CDR3 protein: CATSETGVETQYF. CDR3 nucleotide sequence: TGTGCCACCAGTGAAACAGGGGTTGAGACCCAGTACTTC.

This clonotype was seen only once. This may come from a read error, since a much larger clone is one base off. The rearrangement joins TRBV30 to TRBJ1-5; tentatively, D is TRBD1 (6 bases). This CDR3 region has 13 residues. In germline, CDR1 is GTSNPN, CDR2 SVGIG (reference sequence). V was trimmed by 5 bases and J by 5 bases, leaving 13 bases between them. Here the CDR3 DNA reads TGTGCCTGGGGAGCGGACAGCTATCAGCCCCAGCATTTT. Protein product: CAWGADSYQPQHF.

About this clonotype: At one boundary the junction diverges from the germline segment, which might be a read error. The chain is built from TRBV11-2 and TRBJ2-1; possible D gene TRBD2, 6 bases. The CDR3 length is 14 residues. Germline V gene data show CDR1 as SGHAT and CDR2 as FQNNGV. The CDR3 coding sequence is TGTGCTAGGAGCTTAGGGAGGATGGACAATGAGCAGCTCTTC. It codes for CARSLGRMDNEQLF.

This chain's CDR3 is CAGSRQGAGEQYV. CDR3 DNA: TGTGCCGGCAGCCGACAAGGGGCGGGCGAGCAGTACGTC. The chain joins TRBV12-3 or TRBV12-4 to TRBJ2-7; tentatively, D is TRBD1 or TRBD2 (5 bases each). The CDR3 runs 13 residues.

Comments on this clonotype: One junction end disagrees with the germline gene, perhaps due to a read error. J is TRBJ2-3 and V is TRBV11-2; possible D gene TRBD1, 6 bases. Germline CDR1 and CDR2: SGHAT and FQNNGV. The CDR3 sequence is 13 residues long. CDR3 residues: CDSSLEWTDRQYF. The CDR3 DNA is TGTGACAGCAGCTTAGAGTGGACAGATAGGCAGTATTTT.

This clonotype appeared many times. V and J are TRBV12-3 or TRBV12-4 and TRBJ2-2, with D unresolved. This CDR3 is built from 13 residues. Trimming left V 5 bases short and J 7 bases short, with 11 bases between. CDR3 sequence: CASSVGPLGELFF. CDR3 sequence (DNA): TGTGCCAGCAGTGTGGGTCCCCTCGGGGAGCTGTTTTTT.

V and J are TRBV29-1 and TRBJ2-1; 7 bases line up with TRBD2. With 7 bases clipped from V and 4 bases from J, the junction kept 13 bases outside the gene matches. Germline V gene lookup returns CDR1 SQVTM and CDR2 ANQGSEA. The CDR3 spans 15 residues. CDR3 amino acids: CSGAQMRGYYNEQFF. CDR3 sequence (DNA): TGCAGCGGAGCCCAAATGCGGGGGTATTACAATGAGCAGTTCTTC.

V is TRBV4-1 and J is TRBJ2-7; 9 nucleotides line up with TRBD2. After removal of 4 bases from V and 3 bases from J, the junction contained 16 bases not matched to a gene. The CDR3 is 18 amino acids. Germline CDR1 MGHRA, CDR2 YSYEKL. CDR3 protein: CASSREDSGRLKSYEQYF. The DNA for the CDR3 is TGCGCCAGCAGCCGAGAAGATAGCGGGAGATTAAAAAGCTACGAGCAGTACTTC.

To note about this clonotype: Given the absence of the conserved phenylalanine or tryptophan at the CDR3 end, a read error is likely. The chain combines TRBV6-1 with TRBJ1-1; D is possibly TRBD1 (5 bases). The CDR3 sequence is 14 residues long. Trimming pared 7 bases from V and 1 base from J, leaving 13 bases between. Per germline, CDR1 MNHNS and CDR2 SASEGT. The CDR3 region has the DNA TGTGCCAGCACACGAGACGGACAGAACACTGAAGCTTTCCTT. This encodes CASTRDGQNTEAFL.

A word on this clonotype: The CDR3 does not close with the conserved phenylalanine or tryptophan, likely indicating a read error. This sequence joins TRBV6-2 or TRBV6-3 and TRBJ2-1; D uncertain. The CDR3 length is 13 residues. Trimming pared 7 bases from V and 5 bases from J, leaving 12 bases between. From germline, CDR1 is MNHEY and CDR2 SVGEGT. The CDR3 DNA sequence: TGTGCCAGCAATACCTGTCCTAACAATGAGCAGTTCTCC. Its protein product is CASNTCPNNEQFS.

In regard to this clonotype: A much larger clone differs by one base, so this may be a read error. The V call is TRBV5-1, the J call TRBJ2-2; weak D call: TRBD2 (5 bases). Germline CDR1 SGHRS, CDR2 YFSETQ. The CDR3 runs 16 residues. In DNA form, the CDR3 reads TGCGCCAGCAGCTTGTTTCCAACTGGTAACACCGGGGAGCCGTTTTTT. Translated: CASSLFPTGNTGEPFF. Supplemented by reference TRBV5-1 and TRBJ2-2, the full variable domain reads KAGVTQTPRYLIKTRGQQVTLSCSPISGHRSVSWYQQTPGQGLQFLFEYFSETQRNKGNFPGRFSGRQFSNSRSEMNVSTLELGDSALYLCASSLFPTGNTGEPFFGEGSRLTVL.

V and J are TRBV29-1 and TRBJ2-1, with D unclear. In germline, CDR1 is SQVTM, CDR2 ANQGSEA. The CDR3 is made up of 10 amino acids. The CDR3 DNA follows: TGCACCGTCGCAGACTCGCAGCAGTTCTTC. It encodes CTVADSQQFF.

Regarding this clonotype: This sequence may be a read error, since a much larger clone differs from it by one base. The chain employs TRBV24-1 and TRBJ2-1; 12 bases align to TRBD2. This CDR3 has 16 residues. Looked up from germline, CDR1 is KGHDR and CDR2 is SFDVKD. The CDR3 is CATSDPLAGGLNEQLF. CDR3 bases: TGTGCCACCAGTGACCCTCTAGCGGGAGGGCTTAATGAGCAGCTCTTC.

A note on this clonotype: A much larger clone differs from this one at a single base, so this may be a read error. The chain combines TRBV5-1 with TRBJ2-7, with D tentatively TRBD1 (5 bases). V lost 1 base and J 6 bases, leaving 32 bases between the germline ends. The CDR3 has 20 amino acids. CDR1 is SGHRS, CDR2 YFSETQ, per germline. CDR3 loop: CASSLFVMSTGEGVVSEQYF. Written as DNA, the CDR3 is TGCGCCAGCAGCTTGTTCGTGATGTCCACAGGCGAAGGAGTTGTGTCCGAGCAGTACTTC. Together with reference TRBV5-1 and TRBJ2-7, the CDR3 gives the full variable domain: KAGVTQTPRYLIKTRGQQVTLSCSPISGHRSVSWYQQTPGQGLQFLFEYFSETQRNKGNFPGRFSGRQFSNSRSEMNVSTLELGDSALYLCASSLFVMSTGEGVVSEQYFGPGTRLTVT.

This clonotype turned up a few times. The CDR3 loop is CSARELAGDYNEQFF. In nucleotides, the CDR3 is TGCAGTGCTAGAGAACTAGCGGGAGACTACAATGAGCAGTTCTTC. The chain employs TRBV20-1 and TRBJ2-1, with 11 bases that match TRBD2. The length of the CDR3 is 15 residues. V shed 0 bases and J 3 bases; nucleotides not matched to a gene: 1. Germline V gene lookup returns CDR1 DFQATT and CDR2 SNEGSKA (reference sequence).

Comment on this clonotype: At one of its ends the junction is not consistent with the germline gene, which may arise from a read error. This sequence joins TRBV14 and TRBJ2-5; D ambiguous. CDR1 is SGHDN, CDR2 FVKESK, per germline. The CDR3 sequence is 13 residues long. The CDR3 region is CASNLYGAETQYF. The CDR3 bases are TGTGCCAGCAACCTATACGGAGCAGAGACCCAATACTTC. The variable domain in full, with the rest retrieved from reference TRBV14 and TRBJ2-5, is EAGVTQFPSHSVIEKGQTVTLRCDPISGHDNLYWYRRVMGKEIKFLLHFVKESKQDESGMPNNRFLAERTGGTYSTLKVQPAELEDSGVYFCASNLYGAETQYFGPGTRLLVL.

On this clonotype itself: An end of the junction differs from the germline gene, which may be a read error. The V and J genes are TRBV2 and TRBJ1-5; D uncertain. CDR3 length: 13 residues. Germline V gene sequence: CDR1 SNHLY, CDR2 FYNNEI. CDR3 sequence (DNA): TGTGCCGGCAGTGATTCTCACGGTCAGCCCCAGCATTTT. Protein product: CAGSDSHGQPQHF.